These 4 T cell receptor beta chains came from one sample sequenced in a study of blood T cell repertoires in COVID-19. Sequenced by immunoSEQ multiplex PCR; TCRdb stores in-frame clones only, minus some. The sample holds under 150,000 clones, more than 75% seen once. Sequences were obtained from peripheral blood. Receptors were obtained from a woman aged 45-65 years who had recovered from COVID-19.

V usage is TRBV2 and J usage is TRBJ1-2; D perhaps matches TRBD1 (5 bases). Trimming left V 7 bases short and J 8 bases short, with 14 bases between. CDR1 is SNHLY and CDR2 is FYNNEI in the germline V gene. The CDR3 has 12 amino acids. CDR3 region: CASMRGVGGYTF. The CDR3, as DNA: TGTGCCAGCATGCGGGGCGTGGGAGGCTACACCTTC.

The CDR3: CASSAILAGGSEEQYF. CDR3 in DNA: TGTGCCAGCAGTGCCATACTAGCGGGAGGGTCAGAGGAGCAGTACTTC. The chain uses TRBV6-1 and TRBJ2-7; 13 positions agree with TRBD2. CDR1 MNHNS and CDR2 SASEGT come from the germline V gene. V lost 4 bases to trimming and J lost 7 bases; unmatched junction nucleotides: 10. CDR3 length equals 16 residues.

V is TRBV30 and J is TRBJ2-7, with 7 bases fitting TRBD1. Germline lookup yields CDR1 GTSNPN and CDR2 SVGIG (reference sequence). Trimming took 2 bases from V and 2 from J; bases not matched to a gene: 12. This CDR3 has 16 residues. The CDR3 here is CAWSHLRQGPPYEQYF. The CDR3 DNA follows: TGTGCCTGGAGTCACCTCCGACAGGGTCCGCCCTACGAGCAGTACTTC.

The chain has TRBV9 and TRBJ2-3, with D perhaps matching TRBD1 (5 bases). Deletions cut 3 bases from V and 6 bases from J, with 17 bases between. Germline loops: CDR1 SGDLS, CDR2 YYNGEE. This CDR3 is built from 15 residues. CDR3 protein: CASSGNGHPGDTQYF. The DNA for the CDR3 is TGTGCCAGCAGCGGCAATGGCCACCCAGGGGATACGCAGTATTTT.